Shown below are 18 T cell receptor beta chains from a single sample sequenced in a study of shared clonotypes between healthy human individuals. Profiled with immunoSEQ multiplex PCR; TCRdb holds only in-frame clones, not every one. The profile shows under 2.5 million clones, around 92% of them singletons. Sequencing was performed on naive CD4+ T cells from PBMCs. As to subset: CD45RA+ positively selected. The receptors were gathered from a man aged 18 to 29 in good health. Some clones in this sample may be carry-over from other donors' samples.

V and J are TRBV10-1 and TRBJ2-2; TRBD1 matches 9 bases. CDR3 length equals 16 residues. The trim removed 0 bases at V and 3 bases at J, leaving 2 bases unmatched. Germline V gene lookup returns CDR1 WNHNN and CDR2 SYGVQD (reference sequence). The CDR3 protein is CASSESTGGYTGELFF. The CDR3, as DNA: TGCGCCAGCAGTGAGTCGACAGGGGGATACACCGGGGAGCTGTTTTTT.

The chain is built from TRBV9 and TRBJ2-7, with a possible D match to TRBD1 (5 bases). CDR1 and CDR2 from the germline V gene are SGDLS and YYNGEE. The CDR3 has 16 amino acids. Trimming removed 2 bases at V and 0 bases at J, with 15 bases between. The CDR3 DNA reads TGTGCCAGCAGCGTTACCCCCGCGACAGTCTCCTACGAGCAGTACTTC. This translates into CASSVTPATVSYEQYF.

The CDR3 sequence is CAISWTSGNEQFF. The DNA for the CDR3 is TGTGCCATCAGTTGGACTAGCGGAAATGAGCAGTTCTTC. The chain recombines TRBV10-3 with TRBJ2-1, with TRBD2 matching 10 bases. Germline values: CDR1 ENHRY, CDR2 SYGVKD. The CDR3 totals 13 residues. The trim removed 5 bases at V and 7 bases at J, leaving 2 bases unmatched.

The genes are TRBV14 and TRBJ2-3, with no clear D. The germline gives CDR1 SGHDN, CDR2 FVKESK. Trimming removed 3 bases at V and 2 bases at J, with 9 bases between. The CDR3 runs to 14 residues. The CDR3 reads CASSHRAVTDTQYF. In DNA form, the CDR3 reads TGTGCCAGCAGCCACCGGGCAGTCACAGATACGCAGTATTTT.

This sequence joins TRBV18 and TRBJ2-7; a possible D gene is TRBD1 (6 bases). Per the germline V gene, CDR1 is KGHSH and CDR2 is LQKENI. The germline V and J ends were trimmed by 1 base and 2 bases, with 15 bases remaining between them. The CDR3 runs 16 residues. The CDR3 loop reads CASSPRPPDRTYEQYF. The CDR3 bases are TGTGCCAGCTCACCACGCCCCCCAGACAGGACCTACGAGCAGTACTTC.

CDR3 loop: CASSLGLQGSEQYF. Written as DNA, the CDR3 is TGTGCCAGCAGCTTAGGCCTACAGGGGAGCGAGCAGTACTTC. The chain employs TRBV7-9 and TRBJ2-7, with 7 positions matching TRBD1. Germline assignment: CDR1 SEHNR and CDR2 FQNEAQ (reference sequence). The CDR3 loop spans 14 amino acids. The J segment lost 6 bases and the V segment lost 1 base, leaving 6 bases of the junction unmatched.

The rearrangement joins TRBV7-9 to TRBJ1-4, with a weak D call TRBD1 (6 bases). The CDR3 has 16 amino acids. V lost 5 bases and J 7 bases, leaving 20 bases between the germline ends. CDR1 is SEHNR and CDR2 is FQNEAQ in the germline V gene (reference sequence). Here the CDR3 reads CASSPRRTADFEKLFF. The CDR3 region has the DNA TGTGCCAGCAGCCCCCGAAGGACAGCGGATTTTGAAAAACTGTTTTTT. Together with reference TRBV7-9 and TRBJ1-4, the CDR3 gives the full variable domain: DTGVSQNPRHKITKRGQNVTFRCDPISEHNRLYWYRQTLGQGPEFLTYFQNEAQLEKSRLLSDRFSAERPKGSFSTLEIQRTEQGDSAMYLCASSPRRTADFEKLFFGSGTQLSVL.

As regards this clone: Different DNA sequences within this sample yield the same CDR3. The gene calls are TRBV28 and TRBJ1-2; no clear D gene. CDR3 length: 12 amino acids. The germline V gene has CDR1 MDHEN and CDR2 SYDVKM. V dropped 3 bases and J dropped 3 bases, with 5 bases sitting between them. CDR3 loop: CASSLADYGYTF. The CDR3 bases are TGTGCCAGCAGTTTGGCGGACTATGGCTACACCTTC.

V is TRBV29-1 and J is TRBJ2-4; the match to TRBD2 covers 8 bases. From germline, CDR1 is SQVTM and CDR2 ANQGSEA. This CDR3 contains 12 residues. The trim removed 7 bases at V and 7 bases at J, leaving 6 bases unmatched. The CDR3 nucleotides read TGCAGCGCCCTCCGCGGGAGGAACATTCAGTACTTC. Protein sequence: CSALRGRNIQYF.

The chain joins TRBV7-2 to TRBJ2-7, with D possibly being TRBD2 (5 bases). The germline V gene encodes CDR1 SGHTA and CDR2 FQGNSA. The CDR3 is made up of 14 amino acids. V lost 5 bases and J lost 6, with 17 bases in between. In DNA form, the CDR3 reads TGTGCCAGCAGCCCCACTCCCGGGCGGGTCGAGCAGTACTTC. As protein: CASSPTPGRVEQYF.

This chain connects TRBV5-1 to TRBJ2-3, with no clear D. The CDR3 has 13 amino acids. The germline CDR1 and CDR2 sequences are SGHRS and YFSETQ. Trimming removed 4 bases at V and 6 bases at J, with 12 bases between. CDR3 nucleotide sequence: TGCGCCAGCAGCCCCCCGGCCTCGGATACGCAGTATTTT. This translates into CASSPPASDTQYF.

The chain is built from TRBV2 and TRBJ2-3; 7 nucleotides align to TRBD2. This CDR3 contains 14 residues. V was pared by 3 bases and J by 6 bases, with 6 bases of the junction left unmatched. The germline V gene encodes CDR1 SNHLY and CDR2 FYNNEI. CDR3 in amino acids: CASSEGLAVDTQYF. CDR3 coding DNA: TGTGCCAGCAGTGAGGGGCTAGCGGTTGATACGCAGTATTTT. The variable domain in full, completed from reference TRBV2 and TRBJ2-3, reads EPEVTQTPSHQVTQMGQEVILRCVPISNHLYFYWYRQILGQKVEFLVSFYNNEISEKSEIFDDQFSVERPDGSNFTLKIRSTKLEDSAMYFCASSEGLAVDTQYFGPGTRLTVL.

The chain links TRBV6-6 to TRBJ2-5, with 12 bases aligning to TRBD2. V lost 2 bases to trimming and J lost 6 bases; unmatched junction nucleotides: 4. Germline V CDR1 and CDR2: MNHNY, SVGAGI (reference sequence). The CDR3 loop spans 15 amino acids. The CDR3 DNA follows: TGTGCCAGCAGTTACGGACTAGCGGGAACACAGACCCAGTACTTC. Protein product: CASSYGLAGTQTQYF.

The chain has TRBV11-3 and TRBJ2-1; 10 positions match TRBD2. J lost 0 bases, V lost 4 bases, and 12 bases had no gene match. Germline V lookup: CDR1 SGHNT, CDR2 YENEEA. CDR3 length: 19 amino acids. CDR3 residues: CASSSRSGTSVHSYNEQFF. The CDR3 DNA sequence: TGTGCCAGCAGCTCACGATCCGGGACTAGCGTACACTCCTACAATGAGCAGTTCTTC. Filled out from reference TRBV11-3 and TRBJ2-1, the complete variable domain reads EAGVVQSPRYKIIEKKQPVAFWCNPISGHNTLYWYLQNLGQGPELLIRYENEEAVDDSQLPKDRFSAERLKGVDSTLKIQPAELGDSAVYLCASSSRSGTSVHSYNEQFFGPGTRLTVL.

The rearrangement uses TRBV27 and TRBJ2-7; D assignment may be TRBD1 or TRBD2 (5 bases each). The ends were cut back, 5 bases at V and 5 bases at J, with 19 bases in the middle. CDR1 and CDR2 from the germline V gene are MNHEY and SMNVEV (reference sequence). The CDR3 has 15 residues. The CDR3 reads CASSLTGTAHHEQYF. For the CDR3, the DNA is TGTGCCAGCAGTCTCACCGGGACCGCTCACCACGAGCAGTACTTC.

This rearrangement joins TRBV6-1 to TRBJ1-3; possibly TRBD1 for D (5 bases). V was pared by 6 bases and J by 3 bases, with 9 bases between. This CDR3 region has 13 residues. The germline gives CDR1 MNHNS, CDR2 SASEGT. In nucleotides, the CDR3 is TGTGCCAGCAGCCAGGGTTTTGGAAACACCATATATTTT. It is translated as CASSQGFGNTIYF.

V usage is TRBV19 and J usage is TRBJ1-3; no clear D. The germline V and J ends were trimmed by 4 bases and 0 bases, with 19 bases remaining between them. The CDR3 covers 18 residues. Germline CDR1 is LNHDA and CDR2 is SQIVND (reference sequence). CDR3 protein: CASSTLDRPLISGNTIYF. DNA of the CDR3: TGTGCCAGTAGTACCCTGGACCGACCACTGATCTCTGGAAACACCATATATTTT. Based on the CDR3 plus reference TRBV19 and TRBJ1-3, the full variable domain is DGGITQSPKYLFRKEGQNVTLSCEQNLNHDAMYWYRQDPGQGLRLIYYSQIVNDFQKGDIAEGYSVSREKKESFPLTVTSAQKNPTAFYLCASSTLDRPLISGNTIYFGEGSWLTVV.

In nucleotides, the CDR3 is TGCGCCAGCAGGGTCCTTATGAACACTGAAGCTTTCTTT. Protein sequence: CASRVLMNTEAFF. V and J are TRBV5-1 and TRBJ1-1; D is undetermined. CDR1 and CDR2 from the germline V gene are SGHRS and YFSETQ. Trimming took 5 bases from V and 0 from J, leaving 8 bases between them. The CDR3 runs to 13 residues.